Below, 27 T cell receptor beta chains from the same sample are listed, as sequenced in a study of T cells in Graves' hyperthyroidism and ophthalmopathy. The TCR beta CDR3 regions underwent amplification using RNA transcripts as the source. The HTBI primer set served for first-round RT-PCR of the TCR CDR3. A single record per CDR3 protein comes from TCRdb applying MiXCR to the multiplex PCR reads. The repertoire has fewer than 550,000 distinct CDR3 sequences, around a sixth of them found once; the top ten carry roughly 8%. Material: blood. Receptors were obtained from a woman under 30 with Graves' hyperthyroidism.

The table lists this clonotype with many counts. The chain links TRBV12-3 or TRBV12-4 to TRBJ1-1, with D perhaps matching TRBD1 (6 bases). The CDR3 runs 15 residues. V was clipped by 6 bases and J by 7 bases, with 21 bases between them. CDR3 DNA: TGTGCCAGCAGGTCCGGGGGGGCACTTCCGGGTGAAGCTTTCTTT. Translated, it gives CASRSGGALPGEAFF.

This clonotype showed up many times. The CDR3 DNA is TGTGCCAGCAGGAGACTAGCGGGCCCCTACGAGCAGTACTTC. Protein sequence: CASRRLAGPYEQYF. The chain couples TRBV6-1 to TRBJ2-7, with 10 bases that match TRBD2. There are 14 residues in the CDR3. V shed 6 bases and J 2 bases; nucleotides not matched to a gene: 4. Germline CDR1 is MNHNS and CDR2 is SASEGT.

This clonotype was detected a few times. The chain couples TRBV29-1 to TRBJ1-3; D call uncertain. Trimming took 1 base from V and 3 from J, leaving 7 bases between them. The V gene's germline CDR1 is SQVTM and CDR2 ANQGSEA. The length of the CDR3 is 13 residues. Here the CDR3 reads CSVEGTGGNTIYF. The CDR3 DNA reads TGCAGCGTTGAAGGGACGGGTGGAAACACCATATATTTT. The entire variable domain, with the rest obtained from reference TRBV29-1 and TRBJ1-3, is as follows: SAVISQKPSRDICQRGTSLTIQCQVDSQVTMMFWYRQQPGQSLTLIATANQGSEATYESGFVIDKFPISRPNLTFSTLTVSNMSPEDSSIYLCSVEGTGGNTIYFGEGSWLTVV.

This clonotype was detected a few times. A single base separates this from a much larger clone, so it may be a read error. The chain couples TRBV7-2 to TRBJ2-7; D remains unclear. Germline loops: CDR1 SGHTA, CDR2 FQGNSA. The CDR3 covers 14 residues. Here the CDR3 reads CASSLSGPSYEQCF. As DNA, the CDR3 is TGTGCCAGCAGCTTGTCCGGGCCATCCTACGAGCAGTGCTTC.

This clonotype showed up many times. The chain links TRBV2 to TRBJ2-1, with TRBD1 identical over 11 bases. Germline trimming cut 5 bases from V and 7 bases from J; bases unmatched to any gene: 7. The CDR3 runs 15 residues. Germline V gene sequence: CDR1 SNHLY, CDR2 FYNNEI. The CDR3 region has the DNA TGTGCCAGCAGTAATGGACAGGGGGCGCGTAATGAGCAGTTCTTC. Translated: CASSNGQGARNEQFF.

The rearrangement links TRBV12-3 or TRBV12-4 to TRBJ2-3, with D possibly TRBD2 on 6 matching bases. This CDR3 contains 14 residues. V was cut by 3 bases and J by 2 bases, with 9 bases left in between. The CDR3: CASSLEGTTDTQYF. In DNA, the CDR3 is TGTGCCAGCAGTTTGGAGGGGACCACAGATACGCAGTATTTT.

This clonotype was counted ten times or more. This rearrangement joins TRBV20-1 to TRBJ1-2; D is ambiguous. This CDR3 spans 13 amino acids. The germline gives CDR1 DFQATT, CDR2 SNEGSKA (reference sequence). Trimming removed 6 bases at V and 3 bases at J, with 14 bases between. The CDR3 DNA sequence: TGCAGTGCCCCCCGAGTTTCGGACTATGGCTACACCTTC. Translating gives CSAPRVSDYGYTF.

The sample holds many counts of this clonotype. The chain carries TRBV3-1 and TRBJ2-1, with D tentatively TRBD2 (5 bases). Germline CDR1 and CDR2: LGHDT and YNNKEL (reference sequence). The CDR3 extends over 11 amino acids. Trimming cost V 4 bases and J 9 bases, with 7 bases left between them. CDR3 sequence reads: CASSRGSEQFF. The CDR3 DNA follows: TGTGCCAGCAGCCGTGGGAGTGAGCAGTTCTTC.

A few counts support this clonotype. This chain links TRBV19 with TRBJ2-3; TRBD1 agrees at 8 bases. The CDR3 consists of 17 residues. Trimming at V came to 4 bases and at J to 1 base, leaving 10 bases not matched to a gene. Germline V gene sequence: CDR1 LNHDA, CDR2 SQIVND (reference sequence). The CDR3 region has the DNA TGTGCCAGTAGTACCGGACAGGGAATTCATGGCACAGATACGCAGTATTTT. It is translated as CASSTGQGIHGTDTQYF.

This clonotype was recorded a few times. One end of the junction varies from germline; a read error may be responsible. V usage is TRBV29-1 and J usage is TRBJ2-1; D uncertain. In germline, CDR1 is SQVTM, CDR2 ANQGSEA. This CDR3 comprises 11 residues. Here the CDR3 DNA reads TGCAGCGCTGAAGTTCGCAATGAGCAGTTCTTC. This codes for CSAEVRNEQFF.

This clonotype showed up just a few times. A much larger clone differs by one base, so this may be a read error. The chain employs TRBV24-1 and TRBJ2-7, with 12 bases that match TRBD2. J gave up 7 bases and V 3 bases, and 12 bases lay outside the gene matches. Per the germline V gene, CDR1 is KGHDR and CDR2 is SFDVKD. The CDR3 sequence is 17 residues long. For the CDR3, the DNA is TGTGCCACCAGTGATGAAACTAGCGGGAGGCCTTTGGATGAGCAGTACTTC. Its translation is CATSDETSGRPLDEQYF.

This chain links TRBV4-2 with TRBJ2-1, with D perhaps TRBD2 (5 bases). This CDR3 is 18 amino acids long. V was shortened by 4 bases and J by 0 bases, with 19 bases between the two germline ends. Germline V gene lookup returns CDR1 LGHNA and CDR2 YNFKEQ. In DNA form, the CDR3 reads TGTGCCAGCAGCCCCAATTTAGCGTCCTCGAGCTCCTACAATGAGCAGTTCTTC. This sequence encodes CASSPNLASSSSYNEQFF.

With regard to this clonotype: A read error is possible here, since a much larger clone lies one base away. The CDR3 region has the DNA TGCGCCGGCAGTGAAGGCCCGGCCAGGTGGAAGCATGAGCAGTTCTTC. This codes for CAGSEGPARWKHEQFF. The chain links TRBV10-2 to TRBJ2-1; no clear D gene. The CDR3 runs 16 residues. Germline loops: CDR1 WSHSY, CDR2 SAAADI.

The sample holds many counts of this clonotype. CDR3 DNA sequence: TGTGCCAGCAGCTTAGAGAGGGGGCCTCACGAGCAGTACTTC. Encoded protein: CASSLERGPHEQYF. This chain links TRBV11-2 with TRBJ2-7, with 7 nucleotides matching TRBD1. The V gene end was trimmed by 0 bases and the J gene end by 5 bases; junction bases not matched to a gene: 4. Germline V CDR1 and CDR2: SGHAT, FQNNGV. This CDR3 region has 14 residues.

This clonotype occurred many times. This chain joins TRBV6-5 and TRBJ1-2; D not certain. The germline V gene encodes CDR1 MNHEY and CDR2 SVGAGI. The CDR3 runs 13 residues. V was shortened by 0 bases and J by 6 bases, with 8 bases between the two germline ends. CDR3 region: CASSYSRLDGYTF. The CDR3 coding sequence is TGTGCCAGCAGTTACTCGAGGCTCGATGGCTACACCTTC.

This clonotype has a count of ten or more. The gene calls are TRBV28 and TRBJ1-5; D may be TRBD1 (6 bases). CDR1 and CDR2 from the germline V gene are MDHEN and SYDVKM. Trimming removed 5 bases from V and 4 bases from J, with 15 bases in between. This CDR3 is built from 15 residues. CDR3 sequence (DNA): TGTGCCAGCAGTCCCTTCACAGGGAGTAATCAGCCCCAGCATTTT. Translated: CASSPFTGSNQPQHF.

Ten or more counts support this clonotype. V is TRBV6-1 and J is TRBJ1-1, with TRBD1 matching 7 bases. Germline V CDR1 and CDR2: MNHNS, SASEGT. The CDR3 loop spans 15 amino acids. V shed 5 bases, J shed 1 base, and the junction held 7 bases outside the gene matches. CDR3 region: CASSWAGTENTEAFF. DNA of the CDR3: TGTGCCAGCAGTTGGGCCGGGACAGAGAACACTGAAGCTTTCTTT.

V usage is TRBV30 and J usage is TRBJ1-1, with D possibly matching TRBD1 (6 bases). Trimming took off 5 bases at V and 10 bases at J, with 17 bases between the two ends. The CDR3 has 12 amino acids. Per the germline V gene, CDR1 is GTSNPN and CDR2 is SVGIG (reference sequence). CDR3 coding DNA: TGTGCCTGGGCTTCTAGGGGGGCCGCAGCTTTCTTT. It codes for CAWASRGAAAFF.

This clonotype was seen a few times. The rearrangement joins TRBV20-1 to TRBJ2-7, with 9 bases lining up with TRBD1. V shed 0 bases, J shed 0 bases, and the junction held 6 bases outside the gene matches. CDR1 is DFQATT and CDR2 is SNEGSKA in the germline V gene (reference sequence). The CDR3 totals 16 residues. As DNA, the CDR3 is TGCAGTGCTAGAGATAACCACAGGGGGCTCTCCTACGAGCAGTACTTC. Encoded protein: CSARDNHRGLSYEQYF.

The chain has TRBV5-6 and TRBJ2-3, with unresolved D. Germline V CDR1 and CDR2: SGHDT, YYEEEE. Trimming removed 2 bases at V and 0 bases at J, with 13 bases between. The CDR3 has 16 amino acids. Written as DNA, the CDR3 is TGTGCCAGCAGCTTAAAAGGAAGGCCTAGCACAGATACGCAGTATTTT. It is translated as CASSLKGRPSTDTQYF.

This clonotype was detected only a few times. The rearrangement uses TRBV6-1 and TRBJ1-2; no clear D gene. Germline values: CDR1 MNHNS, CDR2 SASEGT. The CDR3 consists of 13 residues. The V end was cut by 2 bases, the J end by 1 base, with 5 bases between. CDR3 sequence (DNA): TGTGCCAGCAGTGAACAAAATAACTATGGCTACACCTTC. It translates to CASSEQNNYGYTF.

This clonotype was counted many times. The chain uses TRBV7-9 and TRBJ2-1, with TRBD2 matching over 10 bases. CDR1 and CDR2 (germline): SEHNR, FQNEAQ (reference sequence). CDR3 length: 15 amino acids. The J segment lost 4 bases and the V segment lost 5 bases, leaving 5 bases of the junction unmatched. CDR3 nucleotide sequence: TGTGCCAGCAGCCCCGCTAGCGGGAGTTACAATGAGCAGTTCTTC. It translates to CASSPASGSYNEQFF.

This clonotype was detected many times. CDR3 in DNA: TGTGCCAGCAGCCCCCGCCCCGGGACTAGCGGAATTTACAATGAGCAGTTCTTC. Protein product: CASSPRPGTSGIYNEQFF. This chain links TRBV7-9 with TRBJ2-1, with 11 positions matching TRBD2. The CDR3 covers 18 residues. The V and J ends lost 5 bases and 4 bases, in that order; junction bases with no gene match: 13. Germline-derived CDR1 and CDR2 are SEHNR and FQNEAQ (reference sequence).

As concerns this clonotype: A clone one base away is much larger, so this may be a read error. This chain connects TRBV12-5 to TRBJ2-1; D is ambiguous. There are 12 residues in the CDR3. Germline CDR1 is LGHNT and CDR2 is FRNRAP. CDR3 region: CASGLARSERFF. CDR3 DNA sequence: TGTGCTAGTGGCTTGGCACGGAGTGAGCGGTTCTTC. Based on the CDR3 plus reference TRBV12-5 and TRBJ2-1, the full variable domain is DARVTQTPRHKVTEMGQEVTMRCQPILGHNTVFWYRQTMMQGLELLAYFRNRAPLDDSGMPKDRFSAEMPDATLATLKIQPSEPRDSAVYFCASGLARSERFFGPGTRLTVL.

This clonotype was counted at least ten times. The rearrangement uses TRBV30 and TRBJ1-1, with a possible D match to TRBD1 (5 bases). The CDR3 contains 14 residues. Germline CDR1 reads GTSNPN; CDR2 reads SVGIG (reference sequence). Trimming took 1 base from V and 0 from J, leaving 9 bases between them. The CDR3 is CAWSGWGLNTEAFF. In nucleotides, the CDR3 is TGTGCCTGGAGTGGATGGGGACTGAACACTGAAGCTTTCTTT.

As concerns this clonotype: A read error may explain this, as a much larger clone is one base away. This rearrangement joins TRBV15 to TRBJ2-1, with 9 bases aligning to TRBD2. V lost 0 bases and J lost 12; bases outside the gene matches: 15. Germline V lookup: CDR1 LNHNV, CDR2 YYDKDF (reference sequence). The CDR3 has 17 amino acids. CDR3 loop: CATSRDIGAGGLDGQFF. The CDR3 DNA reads TGTGCCACCAGCAGAGATATCGGAGCGGGAGGTCTGGATGGGCAGTTCTTC.

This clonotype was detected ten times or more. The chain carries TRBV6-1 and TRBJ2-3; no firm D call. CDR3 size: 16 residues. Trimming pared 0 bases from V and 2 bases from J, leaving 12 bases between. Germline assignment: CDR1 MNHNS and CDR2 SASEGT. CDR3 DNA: TGTGCCAGCAGTGAAGCGCGGCTAACTTACACAGATACGCAGTATTTT. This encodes CASSEARLTYTDTQYF.